Following are 21 T cell receptor beta chains from one sample sequenced in a study of OX40 agonist ivuxolimab in advanced cancers. Profiled with immunoSEQ multiplex PCR; TCRdb holds only in-frame clones, not every one. The sample consists of around 60,000 clones, roughly 87% of them appearing once. This material consisted of CD4+ or CD8+ T cells sorted from blood, taken in a trial of the OX40 agonist ivuxolimab. The receptors originated from an adult with an advanced solid tumor such as melanoma, head and neck, liver or kidney cancer.

V is TRBV19 and J is TRBJ2-3, with 10 bases fitting TRBD2. CDR1 LNHDA and CDR2 SQIVND come from the germline V gene (reference sequence). V shed 9 bases, J shed 4 bases, and the junction held 4 bases outside the gene matches. The CDR3 is made up of 13 amino acids. This CDR3 is CASGLAVSDTQYF. The CDR3 nucleotides are TGTGCCAGCGGACTAGCGGTTTCAGATACGCAGTATTTT. The entire variable domain, with the rest obtained from reference TRBV19 and TRBJ2-3, is as follows: DGGITQSPKYLFRKEGQNVTLSCEQNLNHDAMYWYRQDPGQGLRLIYYSQIVNDFQKGDIAEGYSVSREKKESFPLTVTSAQKNPTAFYLCASGLAVSDTQYFGPGTRLTVL.

This chain connects TRBV7-9 to TRBJ2-3; TRBD2 aligns across 10 bases. Germline V CDR1 and CDR2: SEHNR, FQNEAQ (reference sequence). Losses at the gene ends were 5 bases for V and 4 bases for J; bases not matched to a gene: 6. The CDR3 spans 15 residues. CDR3 in DNA: TGTGCCAGCAGCGTTGTAGCGGGAGGTGCAGATACGCAGTATTTT. Encoded protein: CASSVVAGGADTQYF. Together with reference TRBV7-9 and TRBJ2-3, the CDR3 gives the full variable domain: DTGVSQNPRHKITKRGQNVTFRCDPISEHNRLYWYRQTLGQGPEFLTYFQNEAQLEKSRLLSDRFSAERPKGSFSTLEIQRTEQGDSAMYLCASSVVAGGADTQYFGPGTRLTVL.

DNA for the CDR3: TGTGCCAGCAGCCCCCGAGGCACCGGGGAGCTGTTTTTT. This translates into CASSPRGTGELFF. The chain is built from TRBV11-2 and TRBJ2-2; D not resolved. The ends were cut back, 5 bases at V and 4 bases at J, with 8 bases in the middle. This CDR3 comprises 13 residues. Germline CDR1 SGHAT, CDR2 FQNNGV. Full variable domain (outside the CDR3, taken from reference TRBV11-2 and TRBJ2-2): EAGVAQSPRYKIIEKRQSVAFWCNPISGHATLYWYQQILGQGPKLLIQFQNNGVVDDSQLPKDRFSAERLKGVDSTLKIQPAKLEDSAVYLCASSPRGTGELFFGEGSRLTVL.

V and J are TRBV7-9 and TRBJ1-5; 8 bases agree with TRBD1. This CDR3 contains 16 residues. Germline V gene data show CDR1 as SEHNR and CDR2 as FQNEAQ (reference sequence). J gave up 4 bases and V 5 bases, and 10 bases lay outside the gene matches. The CDR3 loop is CASSDRDRTGNQPQHF. The CDR3 region has the DNA TGTGCCAGCAGCGACCGGGACCGGACAGGGAATCAGCCCCAGCATTTT.

The chain uses TRBV28 and TRBJ2-2; either TRBD1 or TRBD2 may supply D (7 bases each). From germline, CDR1 is MDHEN and CDR2 SYDVKM. This CDR3 has 15 residues. V lost 6 bases and J 5 bases, leaving 16 bases between the germline ends. DNA for the CDR3: TGTGCCAGCAGAACGACAGGGAGGGTTACCGGGGAGCTGTTTTTT. This translates into CASRTTGRVTGELFF. Variable domain in full (rest from reference TRBV28 and TRBJ2-2): DVKVTQSSRYLVKRTGEKVFLECVQDMDHENMFWYRQDPGLGLRLIYFSYDVKMKEKGDIPEGYSVSREKKERFSLILESASTNQTSMYLCASRTTGRVTGELFFGEGSRLTVL.

The rearrangement joins TRBV5-1 to TRBJ1-1; D possibly corresponds to TRBD1 (5 bases). The V and J ends lost 3 bases and 4 bases respectively, with 10 bases between them. The germline V gene has CDR1 SGHRS and CDR2 YFSETQ. The length of the CDR3 is 13 residues. CDR3 sequence reads: CASSYGGSTEAFF. In nucleotides, the CDR3 is TGCGCCAGCAGCTACGGGGGGAGCACTGAAGCTTTCTTT.

The V call is TRBV28, the J call TRBJ1-1; tentatively, D is TRBD1 (6 bases). CDR1 MDHEN and CDR2 SYDVKM come from the germline V gene. V was pared by 2 bases and J by 1 base, with 17 bases between. The CDR3 length is 17 residues. In nucleotides, the CDR3 is TGTGCCAGCAGTTTAGACCGCTGGGGGCGGGGGAACACTGAAGCTTTCTTT. Its translation: CASSLDRWGRGNTEAFF.

This clone has a count of ten or more. The V gene is TRBV2, the J gene TRBJ1-4; D ambiguous. The CDR3 is 11 amino acids. V lost 2 bases and J lost 8, with 3 bases in between. Germline V gene sequence: CDR1 SNHLY, CDR2 FYNNEI. CDR3 coding DNA: TGTGCCAGCAGTGAATACGAAAAACTGTTTTTT. Translated, it gives CASSEYEKLFF.

CDR3 in amino acids: CASSPSEGARVANVLTF. For the CDR3, the DNA is TGTGCCAGCAGCCCTTCCGAGGGGGCGCGTGTGGCCAACGTCCTGACTTTC. The chain links TRBV4-2 to TRBJ2-6; TRBD1 aligns across 7 bases. Germline V gene data show CDR1 as LGHNA and CDR2 as YNFKEQ. After removal of 4 bases from V and 6 bases from J, the junction contained 12 bases not matched to a gene. CDR3 length: 17 residues.

CDR3 in DNA: TGTGCCAGCAGGGAGGGGGGTATGGGCAATCAGCCCCAGCATTTT. It yields the protein CASREGGMGNQPQHF. The V gene is TRBV2, the J gene TRBJ1-5; possibly TRBD1 for D (6 bases). Between the trimmed V and J ends, which lost 6 bases and 2 bases, there was a span of 14 bases. The CDR3 loop spans 15 amino acids. Germline CDR1 SNHLY, CDR2 FYNNEI.

The chain carries TRBV18 and TRBJ2-2, with D perhaps matching TRBD2 (5 bases). The CDR3 sequence is 16 residues long. V shed 4 bases and J shed 4 bases, with 16 bases lying between them. Germline CDR1 is KGHSH and CDR2 is LQKENI. CDR3 DNA: TGTGCCAGCTCACAAGCCGGGTCCGAGGGCACCGGGGAGCTGTTTTTT. This gives the protein CASSQAGSEGTGELFF.

The rearrangement links TRBV7-2 to TRBJ2-5; tentative D call: TRBD1 (6 bases). This CDR3 spans 15 amino acids. Germline CDR1 SGHTA, CDR2 FQGNSA. With 3 bases removed from V and 5 bases from J, the gap between germline ends came to 16 bases. CDR3 nucleotides: TGTGCCAGCAGCTTTGAGGGGGAGAGTTGGGAGACCCAGTACTTC. Amino acid sequence: CASSFEGESWETQYF. The variable domain in full, completed from reference TRBV7-2 and TRBJ2-5, reads GAGVSQSPSNKVTEKGKDVELRCDPISGHTALYWYRQSLGQGLEFLIYFQGNSAPDKSGLPSDRFSAERTGGSVSTLTIQRTQQEDSAVYLCASSFEGESWETQYFGPGTRLLVL.

This clone has a count of ten or more. The rearrangement links TRBV6-4 to TRBJ2-2, with D unresolved. Trimming removed 0 bases from V and 5 bases from J, with 4 bases in between. Germline V gene data show CDR1 as MRHNA and CDR2 as SNTAGT. The CDR3 is 13 amino acids. CDR3 amino acids: CASSDSTTGELFF. CDR3 DNA: TGTGCCAGCAGTGACTCGACAACCGGGGAGCTGTTTTTT.

This clone appeared once. This rearrangement joins TRBV18 to TRBJ2-4; D might be TRBD1 (5 bases). This CDR3 spans 14 amino acids. CDR1 KGHSH and CDR2 LQKENI come from the germline V gene. The V and J ends lost 5 bases and 3 bases respectively, with 11 bases between them. The CDR3 protein is CASSTQVDKNIQYF. The CDR3 DNA sequence: TGTGCCAGCTCAACACAGGTTGACAAAAACATTCAGTACTTC.

The chain is built from TRBV7-8 and TRBJ2-7; maybe TRBD1 (7 bases). The CDR3 sequence is 15 residues long. Trimming took off 6 bases at V and 1 base at J, with 16 bases between the two ends. Looked up from germline, CDR1 is SGHVS and CDR2 is FQNEAQ. The CDR3 loop is CASRPGGTYSYEQYF. Here the CDR3 DNA reads TGTGCCAGCAGGCCAGGGGGGACGTATTCCTACGAGCAGTACTTC.

This chain connects TRBV29-1 to TRBJ2-7, with TRBD2 matching 8 bases. CDR1 and CDR2 (germline): SQVTM, ANQGSEA. V gave up 4 bases and J gave up 5 bases; unmatched junction bases: 7. CDR3 size: 13 residues. In DNA form, the CDR3 reads TGCAGCGTTGGGACTAGCACGTCCAACGAGCAGTACTTC. Residues: CSVGTSTSNEQYF.

The table lists this clone with a few counts. The chain employs TRBV2 and TRBJ2-2; no clear D gene. Germline V gene lookup returns CDR1 SNHLY and CDR2 FYNNEI. This CDR3 is built from 14 residues. Trimming left V 6 bases short and J 6 bases short, with 14 bases between. The CDR3: CASRPESFPGELFF. The CDR3 DNA reads as TGTGCCAGCAGACCTGAGAGCTTTCCCGGGGAGCTGTTTTTT.

The chain is built from TRBV5-1 and TRBJ2-1; D unresolved. Per the germline V gene, CDR1 is SGHRS and CDR2 is YFSETQ. V was shortened by 0 bases and J by 0 bases, with 7 bases between the two germline ends. The CDR3 is 15 residues long. The DNA of the CDR3 is TGCGCCAGCAGCTTGGTCTCAAACTCCTACAATGAGCAGTTCTTC. It translates to CASSLVSNSYNEQFF. The full variable domain, its missing parts supplied by reference TRBV5-1 and TRBJ2-1, is KAGVTQTPRYLIKTRGQQVTLSCSPISGHRSVSWYQQTPGQGLQFLFEYFSETQRNKGNFPGRFSGRQFSNSRSEMNVSTLELGDSALYLCASSLVSNSYNEQFFGPGTRLTVL.

The CDR3 region has the DNA TGTGCCAGCAGTTACCGAACAGGGGATCAGCCCCAGCATTTT. This translates into CASSYRTGDQPQHF. The gene calls are TRBV6-6 and TRBJ1-5, with TRBD1 matching 7 bases. The CDR3 is made up of 14 amino acids. Per the germline V gene, CDR1 is MNHNY and CDR2 is SVGAGI (reference sequence). V dropped 2 bases and J dropped 5; count of bases not matched to a gene: 3.

The CDR3 loop reads CASSQRDYAKADTQYF. Here the CDR3 DNA reads TGTGCCAGCAGCCAGAGGGACTATGCGAAGGCAGATACGCAGTATTTT. V gene TRBV14 combines with J gene TRBJ2-3, with 7 bases fitting TRBD2. V lost 3 bases, J lost 4 bases, and 10 bases stayed unmatched. Germline V lookup: CDR1 SGHDN, CDR2 FVKESK. This CDR3 has 16 residues.

J is TRBJ2-1 and V is TRBV28; TRBD2 might be the D (7 bases). The germline V and J ends were trimmed by 7 bases and 2 bases, with 15 bases remaining between them. The V gene's germline CDR1 is MDHEN and CDR2 SYDVKM. The CDR3 runs 15 residues. The CDR3 loop reads CASIRRGRAYNEQFF. CDR3 nucleotides: TGTGCCAGCATCCGTAGGGGGAGGGCCTACAATGAGCAGTTCTTC.